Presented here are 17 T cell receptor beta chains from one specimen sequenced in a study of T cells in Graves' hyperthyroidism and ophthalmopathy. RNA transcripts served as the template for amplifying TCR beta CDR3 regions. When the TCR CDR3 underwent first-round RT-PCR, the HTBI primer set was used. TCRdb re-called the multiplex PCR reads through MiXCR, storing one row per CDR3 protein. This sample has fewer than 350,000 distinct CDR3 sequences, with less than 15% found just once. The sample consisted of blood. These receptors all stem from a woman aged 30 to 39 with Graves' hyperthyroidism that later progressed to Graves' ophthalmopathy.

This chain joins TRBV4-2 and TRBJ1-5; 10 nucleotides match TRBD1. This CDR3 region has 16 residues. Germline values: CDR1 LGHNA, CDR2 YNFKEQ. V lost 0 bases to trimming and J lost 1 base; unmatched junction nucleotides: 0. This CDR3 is CASSQEDRGSNQPQHF. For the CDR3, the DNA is TGTGCCAGCAGCCAAGAGGACAGGGGGAGCAATCAGCCCCAGCATTTT.

The CDR3, as DNA: TGCAGCGGGGGGAGGGTAGGGCCAGAGTATAATTCACCCCTCCACTTT. Amino acid sequence: CSGGRVGPEYNSPLHF. The chain joins TRBV29-1 to TRBJ1-6; possibly TRBD1 for D (5 bases). The V end was cut by 7 bases, the J end by 4 bases, with 20 bases between. The CDR3 extends over 16 amino acids. Germline V gene sequence: CDR1 SQVTM, CDR2 ANQGSEA.

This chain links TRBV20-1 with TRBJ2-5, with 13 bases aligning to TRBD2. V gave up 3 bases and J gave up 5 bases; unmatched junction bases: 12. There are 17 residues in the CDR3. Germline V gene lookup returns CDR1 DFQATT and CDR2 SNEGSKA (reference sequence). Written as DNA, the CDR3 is TGCAGTGCTAGTGGCACTCTTGGGACTAGCGGGACTGAGACCCAGTACTTC. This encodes CSASGTLGTSGTETQYF.

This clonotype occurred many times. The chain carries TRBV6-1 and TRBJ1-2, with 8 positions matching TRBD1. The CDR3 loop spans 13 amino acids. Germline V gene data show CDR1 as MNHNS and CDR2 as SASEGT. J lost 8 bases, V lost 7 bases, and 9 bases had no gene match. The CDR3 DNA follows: TGTGCCAGCACTCGGGACAGGTTGGGAGGCTACACCTTC. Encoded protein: CASTRDRLGGYTF.

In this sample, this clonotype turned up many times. The CDR3 reads CASSLAEVSEQYF. The CDR3 DNA is TGTGCCAGCAGCTTAGCGGAAGTATCCGAGCAGTACTTC. The gene calls are TRBV7-9 and TRBJ2-7, with D hard to call. V was shortened by 0 bases and J by 6 bases, with 9 bases between the two germline ends. This CDR3 region has 13 residues. Germline values: CDR1 SEHNR, CDR2 FQNEAQ (reference sequence).

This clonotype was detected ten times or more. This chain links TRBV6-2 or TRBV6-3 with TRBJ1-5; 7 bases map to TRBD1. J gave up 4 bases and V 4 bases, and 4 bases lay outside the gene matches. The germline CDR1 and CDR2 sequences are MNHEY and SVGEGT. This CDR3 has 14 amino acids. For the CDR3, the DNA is TGTGCCAGCAGTTCCGGACAGGTTAATCAGCCCCAGCATTTT. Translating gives CASSSGQVNQPQHF.

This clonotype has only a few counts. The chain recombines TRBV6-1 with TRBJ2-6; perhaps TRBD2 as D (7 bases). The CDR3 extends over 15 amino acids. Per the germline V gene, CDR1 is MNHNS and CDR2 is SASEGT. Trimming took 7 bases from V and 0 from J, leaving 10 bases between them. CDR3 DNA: TGTGCCAGCACCGGGGGGCCCTCTGGGGCCAACGTCCTGACTTTC. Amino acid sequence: CASTGGPSGANVLTF.

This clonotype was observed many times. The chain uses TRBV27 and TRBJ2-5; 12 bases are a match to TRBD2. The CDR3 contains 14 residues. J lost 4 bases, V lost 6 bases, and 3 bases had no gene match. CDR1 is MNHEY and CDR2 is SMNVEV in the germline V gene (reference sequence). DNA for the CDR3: TGTGCCAGCAGCTCACTAGCGGGAGGAGAGACCCAGTACTTC. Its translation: CASSSLAGGETQYF.

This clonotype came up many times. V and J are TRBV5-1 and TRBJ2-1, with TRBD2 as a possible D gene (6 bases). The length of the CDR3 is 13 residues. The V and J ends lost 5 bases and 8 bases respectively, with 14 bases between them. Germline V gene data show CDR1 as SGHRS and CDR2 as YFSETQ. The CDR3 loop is CASSRGVGDEQFF. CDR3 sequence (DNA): TGCGCCAGCAGTCGCGGGGTGGGGGATGAGCAGTTCTTC.

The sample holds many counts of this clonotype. The chain's CDR3 is CASSDWGNNEQFF. DNA for the CDR3: TGTGCCAGCTCGGACTGGGGAAACAATGAGCAGTTCTTC. The chain recombines TRBV28 with TRBJ2-1; possible D gene TRBD2, 5 bases. Germline lookup yields CDR1 MDHEN and CDR2 SYDVKM. The CDR3 contains 13 residues. V lost 8 bases and J 5 bases, leaving 13 bases between the germline ends.

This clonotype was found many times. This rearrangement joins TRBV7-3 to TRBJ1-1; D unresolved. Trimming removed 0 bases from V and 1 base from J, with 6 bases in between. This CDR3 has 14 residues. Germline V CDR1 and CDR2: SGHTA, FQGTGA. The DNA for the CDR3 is TGTGCCAGCAGCTTAACGTCCGAGAACACTGAAGCTTTCTTT. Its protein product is CASSLTSENTEAFF.

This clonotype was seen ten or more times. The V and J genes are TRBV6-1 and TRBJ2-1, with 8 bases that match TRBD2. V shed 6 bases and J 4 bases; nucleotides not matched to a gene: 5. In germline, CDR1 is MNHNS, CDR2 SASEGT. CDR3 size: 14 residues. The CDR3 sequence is CASRAGVGYNEQFF. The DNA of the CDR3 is TGTGCCAGCAGAGCGGGAGTGGGATACAATGAGCAGTTCTTC.

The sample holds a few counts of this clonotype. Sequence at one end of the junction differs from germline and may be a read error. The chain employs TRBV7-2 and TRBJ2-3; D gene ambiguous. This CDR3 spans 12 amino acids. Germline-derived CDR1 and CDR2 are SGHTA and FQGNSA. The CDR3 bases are TGTGTCAGCAGCTTGAGTACAGATACGCAGTATTTT. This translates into CVSSLSTDTQYF.

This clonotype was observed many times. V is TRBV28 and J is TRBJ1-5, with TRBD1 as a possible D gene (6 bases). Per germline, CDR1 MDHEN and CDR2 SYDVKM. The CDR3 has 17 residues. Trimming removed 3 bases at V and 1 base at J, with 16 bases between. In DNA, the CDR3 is TGTGCCAGCAGTTTGGGGTCGGGGGGCGAAAGCAATCAGCCCCAGCATTTT. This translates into CASSLGSGGESNQPQHF.

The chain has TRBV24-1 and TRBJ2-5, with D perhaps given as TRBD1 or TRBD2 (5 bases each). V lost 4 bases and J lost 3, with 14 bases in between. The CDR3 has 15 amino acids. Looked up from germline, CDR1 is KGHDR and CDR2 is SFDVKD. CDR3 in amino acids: CATSEEGTAKETQYF. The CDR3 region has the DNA TGTGCCACCAGTGAGGAAGGGACGGCGAAAGAGACCCAGTACTTC.

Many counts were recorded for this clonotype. This chain's CDR3 is CASTPIGRAEAFF. The DNA for the CDR3 is TGTGCCAGCACCCCGATCGGAAGGGCTGAAGCTTTCTTT. V usage is TRBV9 and J usage is TRBJ1-1; the D is unclear. Germline V CDR1 and CDR2: SGDLS, YYNGEE. The ends were cut back, 6 bases at V and 6 bases at J, with 15 bases in the middle. The CDR3 loop spans 13 amino acids.

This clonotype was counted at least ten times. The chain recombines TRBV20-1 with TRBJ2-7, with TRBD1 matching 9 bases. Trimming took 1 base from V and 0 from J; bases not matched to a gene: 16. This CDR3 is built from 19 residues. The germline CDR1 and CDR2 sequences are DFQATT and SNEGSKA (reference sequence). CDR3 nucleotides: TGCAGTGCTAGAGCTGGACCGGGACAGGGAATAGTGGGCTCCTACGAGCAGTACTTC. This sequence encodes CSARAGPGQGIVGSYEQYF.